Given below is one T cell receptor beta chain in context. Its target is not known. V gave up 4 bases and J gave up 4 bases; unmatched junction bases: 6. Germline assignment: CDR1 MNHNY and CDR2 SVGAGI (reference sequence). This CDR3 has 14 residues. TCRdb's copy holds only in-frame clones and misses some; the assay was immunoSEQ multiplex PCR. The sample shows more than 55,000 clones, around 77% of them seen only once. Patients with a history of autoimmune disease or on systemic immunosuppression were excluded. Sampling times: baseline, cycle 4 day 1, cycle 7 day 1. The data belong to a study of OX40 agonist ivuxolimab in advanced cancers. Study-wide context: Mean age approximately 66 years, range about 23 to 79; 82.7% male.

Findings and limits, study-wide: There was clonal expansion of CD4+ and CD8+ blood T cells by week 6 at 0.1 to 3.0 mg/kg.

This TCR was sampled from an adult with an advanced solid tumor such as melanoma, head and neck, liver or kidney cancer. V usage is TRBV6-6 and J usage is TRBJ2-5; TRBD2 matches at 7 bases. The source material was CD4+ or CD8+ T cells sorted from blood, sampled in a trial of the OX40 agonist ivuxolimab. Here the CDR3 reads CASSSYSGGETQYF. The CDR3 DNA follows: TGTGCCAGCAGTTCGTATTCGGGGGGAGAGACCCAGTACTTC.